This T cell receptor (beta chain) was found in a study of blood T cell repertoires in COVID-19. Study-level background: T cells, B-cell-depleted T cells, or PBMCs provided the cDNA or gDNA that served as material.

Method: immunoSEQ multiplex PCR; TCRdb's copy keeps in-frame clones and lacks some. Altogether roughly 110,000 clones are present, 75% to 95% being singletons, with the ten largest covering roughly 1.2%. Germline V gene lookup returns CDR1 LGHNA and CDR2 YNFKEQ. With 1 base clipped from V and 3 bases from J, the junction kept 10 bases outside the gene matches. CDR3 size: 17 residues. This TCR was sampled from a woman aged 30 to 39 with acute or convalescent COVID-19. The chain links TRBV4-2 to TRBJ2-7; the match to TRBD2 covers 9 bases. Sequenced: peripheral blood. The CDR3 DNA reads TGTGCCAGCAGCCAAGTCCCCGGGACTAGCAGAATCTACGAGCAGTACTTC. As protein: CASSQVPGTSRIYEQYF.